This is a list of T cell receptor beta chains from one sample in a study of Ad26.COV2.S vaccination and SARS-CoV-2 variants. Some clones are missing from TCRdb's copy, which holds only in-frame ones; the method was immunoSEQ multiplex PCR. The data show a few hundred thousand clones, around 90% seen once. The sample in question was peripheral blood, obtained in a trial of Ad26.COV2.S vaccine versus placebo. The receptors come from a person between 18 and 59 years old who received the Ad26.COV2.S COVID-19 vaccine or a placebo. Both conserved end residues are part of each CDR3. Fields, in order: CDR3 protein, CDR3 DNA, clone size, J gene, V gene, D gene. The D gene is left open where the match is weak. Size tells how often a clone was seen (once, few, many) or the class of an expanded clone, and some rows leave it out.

CDR3: CASSIATAYQPQHF
DNA: TGTGCCAGTAGTATAGCGACAGCCTATCAGCCCCAGCATTTT
size: few
J: TRBJ1-5
V: TRBV19
D: NA

CDR3: CATTYTRAANTGELFF
DNA: TGTGCCACCACATACACGAGGGCAGCGAACACCGGGGAGCTGTTTTTT
size: once
J: TRBJ2-2
V: TRBV24-1
D: NA

CDR3: CASTGTARTQYF
DNA: TGTGCCAGCACAGGGACGGCTCGGACCCAGTACTTC
size: NA
J: TRBJ2-5
V: TRBV6-5
D: NA

CDR3: CASSYPQGAVPEAFF
DNA: TGTGCCAGCAGCTATCCCCAGGGGGCCGTCCCTGAAGCTTTCTTT
size: once
J: TRBJ1-1
V: TRBV7-9
D: TRBD1

CDR3: CASSLGSPPYEKLFF
DNA: TGTGCCAGCAGCTTAGGCAGTCCCCCATATGAAAAACTGTTTTTT
size: many
J: TRBJ1-4
V: TRBV11-2
D: NA

CDR3: CASSLGGGLFF
DNA: TGCGCCAGCAGCCTAGGTGGGGGGCTGTTTTTT
size: few
J: TRBJ2-2
V: TRBV4-1
D: NA

CDR3: CASSPGEGRRAFF
DNA: TGTGCCAGCAGTCCGGGAGAGGGTCGGCGGGCTTTCTTT
size: NA
J: TRBJ1-1
V: TRBV2
D: NA

CDR3: CASEGQDSSYNEQFF
DNA: TGTGCCAGTGAAGGGCAGGATAGCTCCTACAATGAGCAGTTCTTC
size: once
J: TRBJ2-1
V: TRBV19
D: NA

CDR3: CSVEGETNYNEQFF
DNA: TGCAGCGTGGAGGGGGAGACCAACTACAATGAGCAGTTCTTC
size: NA
J: TRBJ2-1
V: TRBV29-1
D: NA

CDR3: CASSSVGGQETQYF
DNA: TGTGCCAGCAGCTCCGTGGGGGGCCAAGAGACCCAGTACTTC
size: once
J: TRBJ2-5
V: TRBV9
D: NA

CDR3: CASSDRGYGYTF
DNA: TGTGCCAGCAGTGACAGGGGCTATGGCTACACCTTC
size: NA
J: TRBJ1-2
V: TRBV2
D: NA

CDR3: CASSSGQSTDTQYF
DNA: TGTGCCAGCAGCTCGGGACAGAGCACAGATACGCAGTATTTT
size: NA
J: TRBJ2-3
V: TRBV9
D: TRBD1

CDR3: CATSTLPTGSSSYEQYF
DNA: TGTGCCACCAGCACCCTCCCCACAGGATCAAGCTCCTACGAGCAGTACTTC
size: NA
J: TRBJ2-7
V: TRBV15
D: NA

CDR3: CASKLGNTEAFF
DNA: TGTGCCAGCAAGTTGGGGAACACTGAAGCTTTCTTT
size: NA
J: TRBJ1-1
V: TRBV25-1
D: NA

CDR3: CASSQLGLAGADTQYF
DNA: TGTGCCAGCAGCCAATTGGGACTAGCGGGGGCAGATACGCAGTATTTT
size: NA
J: TRBJ2-3
V: TRBV3-1/TRBV3-2
D: TRBD2